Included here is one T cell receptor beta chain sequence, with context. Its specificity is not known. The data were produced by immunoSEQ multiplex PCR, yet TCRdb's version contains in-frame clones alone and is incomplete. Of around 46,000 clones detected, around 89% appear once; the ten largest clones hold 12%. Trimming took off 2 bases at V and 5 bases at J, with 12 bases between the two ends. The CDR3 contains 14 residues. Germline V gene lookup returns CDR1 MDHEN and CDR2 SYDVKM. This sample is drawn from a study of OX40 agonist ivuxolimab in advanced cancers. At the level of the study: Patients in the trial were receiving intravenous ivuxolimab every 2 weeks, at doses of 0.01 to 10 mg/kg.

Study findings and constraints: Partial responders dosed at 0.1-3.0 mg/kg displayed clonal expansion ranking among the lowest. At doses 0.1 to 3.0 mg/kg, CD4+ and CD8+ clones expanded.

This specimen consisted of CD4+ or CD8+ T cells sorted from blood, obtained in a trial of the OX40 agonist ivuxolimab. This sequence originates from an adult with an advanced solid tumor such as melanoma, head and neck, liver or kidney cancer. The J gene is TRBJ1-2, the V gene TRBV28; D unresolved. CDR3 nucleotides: TGTGCCAGCAGTTTACAAGGGCTGGGTTATGGCTACACCTTC. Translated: CASSLQGLGYGYTF.